This TCR beta chain was profiled in a study of response to subunit inactivated influenza vaccine (dated by TCRdb to the late 2010s). About the study as a whole: Deep quantitative profiling of the T cell receptor repertoire was used in the study to follow responses to a trivalent subunit inactivated influenza vaccine. Beyond this particular receptor, the publication reports: It was suggested by the authors that each seasonal influenza vaccination may recruit only a limited number of new T cells.

This clonotype was picked up many times. Its specific antigen is unknown. Base-call qualities are not available, and no considerably larger clone is one nucleotide away. Library creation used RT-PCR. The instrument was an Illumina HiSeq 2500. TCRdb passed the public sequencing reads through fastp at Q25 and MiXCR, retaining productive beta sequences. Each entry merges the rows of one CDR3 protein and shows their most common DNA and genes. This sample comprises about 530,000 distinct CDR3 sequences, over 9.5% of them detected only once. 10% of the sample is in the top ten clones. Including cysteine and phenylalanine, the CDR3 has 16 amino acids. This entry keeps only the CDR3 DNA: 48 bases, framed from base 1. The V end gives up 5 bases and the J end 7 bases, leaving 14 bases in the junction not matched to a gene. The CDR1 and CDR2 encoded by the germline V gene are SGHAT and FQNNGV.

Sample: PBMCs from blood, taken on the day of vaccination. This receptor was identified in a man in his fifties who received an inactivated influenza vaccine. Donor details come from another sample of the same person, matched by shared clones. Here the chain combines TRBV11-2 and TRBJ2-5; the junction holds 9 bases that match TRBD2. The nucleotides read TGTGCCAGCAGCGACCTAGGGCGGGGGGGACTAGGGACCCAGTACTTC. This translates into CASSDLGRGGLGTQYF.